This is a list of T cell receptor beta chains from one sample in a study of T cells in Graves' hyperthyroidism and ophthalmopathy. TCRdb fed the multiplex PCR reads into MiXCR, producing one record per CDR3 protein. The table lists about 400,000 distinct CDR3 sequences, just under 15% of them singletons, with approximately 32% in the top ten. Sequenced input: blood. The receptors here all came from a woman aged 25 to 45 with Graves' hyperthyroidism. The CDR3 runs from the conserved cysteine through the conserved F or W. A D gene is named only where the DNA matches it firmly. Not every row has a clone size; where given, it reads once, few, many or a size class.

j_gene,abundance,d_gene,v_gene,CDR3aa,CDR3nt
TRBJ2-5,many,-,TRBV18,CASSRGRQETQYF,TGTGCCAGCTCACGGGGACGACAAGAGACCCAGTACTTC
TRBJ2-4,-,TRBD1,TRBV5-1,CASSSYPGQGAVQYF,TGCGCCAGCAGCTCCTACCCGGGACAGGGGGCCGTTCAGTACTTC
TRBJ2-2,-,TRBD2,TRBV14,CASSQGPGTSGRGTGELFF,TGTGCCAGCAGCCAAGGCCCCGGGACTAGCGGGAGGGGCACCGGGGAGCTGTTTTTT
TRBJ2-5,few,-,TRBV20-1,CSVWASQQETQYF,TGCAGTGTTTGGGCTTCTCAACAAGAGACCCAGTACTTC
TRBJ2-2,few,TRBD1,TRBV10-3,CATGTAQSLNTGELFF,TGTGCCACCGGGACAGCTCAAAGCCTCAACACCGGGGAGCTGTTTTTT
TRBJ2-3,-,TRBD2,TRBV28,CASSSGTSVTDTQYF,TGTGCCAGCAGTTCGGGGACTAGCGTCACAGATACGCAGTATTTT
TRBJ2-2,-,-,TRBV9,CASSADSLSLGELFF,TGTGCCAGCAGCGCGGACAGTTTATCTCTCGGGGAGCTGTTTTTT
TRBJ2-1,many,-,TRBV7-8,CASSFKAHNEQFF,TGTGCCAGCAGCTTCAAGGCCCACAATGAGCAGTTCTTC
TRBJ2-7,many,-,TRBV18,CASSPPSRKYEQYF,TGTGCCAGCTCACCTCCCAGCAGAAAGTACGAGCAGTACTTC
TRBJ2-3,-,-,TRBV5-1,CASSLAGKSTDTQYF,TGCGCCAGCAGCTTGGCTGGGAAAAGCACAGATACGCAGTATTTT
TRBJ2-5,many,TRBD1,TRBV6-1,CASSPGQPQETQYF,TGTGCCAGCAGTCCGGGACAGCCCCAAGAGACCCAGTACTTC
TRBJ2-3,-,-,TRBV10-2,CASSETHSNTQYF,TGCGCCAGCAGTGAGACCCACAGTAATACGCAGTATTTT
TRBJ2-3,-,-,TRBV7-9,CASQGGTYSTDTQYF,TGTGCCAGCCAAGGCGGTACCTATAGCACAGATACGCAGTATTTT
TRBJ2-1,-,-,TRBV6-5,CASSYRHQGNEQFF,TGTGCCAGCAGTTACCGGCACCAGGGGAATGAGCAGTTCTTC
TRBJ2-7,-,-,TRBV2,CASSEGNLRTYEQYF,TGTGCCAGCAGTGAGGGAAACCTAAGAACCTACGAGCAGTACTTC
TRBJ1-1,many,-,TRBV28,CASSFPRADTEAFF,TGTGCCAGCAGTTTCCCCAGGGCGGACACTGAAGCTTTCTTT
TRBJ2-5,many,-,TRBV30,CAWSVNLVGGTQYF,TGTGCCTGGAGTGTAAATCTGGTTGGGGGGACCCAGTACTTC
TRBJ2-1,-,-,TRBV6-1,CASSWGLEGEQFF,TGTGCCAGCAGTTGGGGTCTGGAGGGTGAGCAGTTCTTC
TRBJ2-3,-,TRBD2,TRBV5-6,CASSPQSGGGTDTQYF,TGTGCCAGCAGCCCACAAAGCGGGGGCGGGACAGATACGCAGTATTTT
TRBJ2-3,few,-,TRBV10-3,CAIRVSDTQYF,TGTGCCATCAGGGTTTCAGATACGCAGTATTTT
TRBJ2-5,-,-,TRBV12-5,CASGLGQWTQYF,TGTGCTAGTGGTTTGGGACAGTGGACCCAGTACTTC
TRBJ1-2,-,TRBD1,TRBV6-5,CASSSWDRGHYGYTF,TGTGCCAGCAGTTCCTGGGACAGGGGGCACTATGGCTACACCTTC
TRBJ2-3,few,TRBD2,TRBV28,CASSLDGGLAGESPSTDTQYF,TGTGCCAGCAGTTTAGATGGAGGACTAGCGGGAGAGTCCCCTAGCACAGATACGCAGTATTTT
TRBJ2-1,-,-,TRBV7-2,CASSLVLEQFF,TGTGCCAGCAGCTTGGTTCTTGAGCAGTTCTTC
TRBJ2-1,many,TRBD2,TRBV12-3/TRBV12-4,CASSLGGSGNEQFF,TGTGCCAGCAGTTTGGGGGGGTCGGGCAATGAGCAGTTCTTC
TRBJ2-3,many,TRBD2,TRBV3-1,CASSQDLTSGSTDTQYF,TGTGCCAGCAGCCAAGATCTGACTAGCGGGAGCACAGATACGCAGTATTTT
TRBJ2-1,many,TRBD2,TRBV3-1,CASRRTSGRYEQFF,TGTGCCAGTAGGAGGACTAGCGGGAGGTATGAGCAGTTCTTC
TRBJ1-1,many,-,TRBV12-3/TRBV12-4,CASSFGGLAEAFF,TGTGCCAGCAGTTTCGGGGGATTGGCTGAAGCTTTCTTT
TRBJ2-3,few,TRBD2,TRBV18,CASSPKGLAGADTQYF,TGTGCCAGCTCACCGAAGGGACTAGCGGGAGCGGATACGCAGTATTTT